This T cell receptor (beta chain) was sequenced during a study of shared clonotypes between healthy human individuals. On the study more broadly: Each donor contributed plates that comprised three CD4 naive, three CD4 memory, two CD8 naive and one CD8 memory.

Study observations and caveats: Shared across a few donors were 4% to 5% of the naive CD4 clonotypes.

The naive CD8 fraction comprised CD45RO-negative cells positively selected for CCR7 and excluded terminally differentiated effector memory CD45RA+ cells. Donors were Caucasian adults residing in Nashville, Tennessee, USA. As processed by the authors: There were no quality scores in the junction-only immunoSEQ sequences, so filtering differed. Sequencing used immunoSEQ multiplex PCR; TCRdb keeps in-frame clones, though not all of them. That table furnishes V, J and clone size, whereas the DNA furnished D and trimming. The sample gives some 2 million clones, about 95% of which show up once; about 1.1% is in the top ten. Germline-derived CDR1 and CDR2 are MNHEY and SMNVEV (reference sequence). Trimming left V 5 bases short and J 1 base short, with 9 bases between. There are 13 residues in the CDR3. On this clone itself: Its antigen is still unknown. Other DNA sequences in this sample translate to the same CDR3.

V and J are TRBV27 and TRBJ2-7; possibly TRBD1 for D (6 bases). This clonotype originated in a man between 18 and 35 years old in good health. Material for sequencing was naive CD8+ T cells sorted from blood. The CDR3: CASSSTGSYEQYF. In nucleotides, the CDR3 is TGTGCCAGCAGTAGCACAGGGTCCTACGAGCAGTACTTC.